This T cell receptor beta chain comes out of a study of T cell responses to AZD1222 COVID-19 vaccine. This table comes from immunoSEQ multiplex PCR, and its TCRdb copy is limited to in-frame clones, with some not included. The repertoire includes about 160,000 clones, around 90% of them detected once, and about 4.6% sits in the top ten. Concerning this clone itself: Its antigen is not known.

Trimming cost V 7 bases and J 12 bases, with 22 bases left between them. The CDR3 length is 13 residues. Looked up from germline, CDR1 is MDHEN and CDR2 is SYDVKM. Study results and caveats: Nearly half of unique spike-specific TCRs reportedly avoided B.1.351 and B.1.1.7 mutated regions. The study found vaccine-associated CD4 TCRs spanning spike, dominant at 160-218 and 743-854. The breadth and depth of Spike-specific TCRs increased once two AZD1222 doses had been given. Seropositive AZD1222 recipients at baseline numbered only five or six.

The clonotype originates from an adult in good health. Here the sequenced sample was peripheral blood, taken on day 0 of MenACWY control vaccination. This chain connects TRBV28 to TRBJ2-7; D is perhaps TRBD2 (6 bases). The CDR3 nucleotides are TGTGCCAGCATGGCCGCTAGGGGACTGCCCCCGTACTTC. It translates to CASMAARGLPPYF.